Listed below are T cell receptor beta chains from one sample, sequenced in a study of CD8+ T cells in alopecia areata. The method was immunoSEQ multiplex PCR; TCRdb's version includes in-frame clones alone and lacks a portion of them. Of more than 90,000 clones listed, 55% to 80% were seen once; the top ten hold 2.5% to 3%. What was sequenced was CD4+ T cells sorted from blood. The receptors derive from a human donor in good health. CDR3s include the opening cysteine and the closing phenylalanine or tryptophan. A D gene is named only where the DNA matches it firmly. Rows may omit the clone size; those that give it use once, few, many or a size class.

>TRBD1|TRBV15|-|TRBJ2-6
CATSRDRGPSGANVLTF
TGTGCCACCAGCCGGGACAGGGGACCCTCTGGGGCCAACGTCCTGACTTTC
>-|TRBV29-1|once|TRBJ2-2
CSVSRYTGELFF
TGCAGCGTAAGCAGATATACCGGGGAGCTGTTTTTT
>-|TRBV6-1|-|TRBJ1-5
CASSEVQGGQPQHF
TGTGCCAGCAGTGAAGTACAGGGCGGGCAGCCCCAGCATTTT
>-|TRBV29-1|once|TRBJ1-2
CSAGGTDGYTF
TGCAGCGCTGGGGGCACCGATGGCTACACCTTC
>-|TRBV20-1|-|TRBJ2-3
CSARVAQAQYF
TGCAGTGCTAGAGTGGCTCAAGCGCAGTATTTT
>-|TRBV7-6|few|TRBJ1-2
CASSSDVGYTF
TGTGCCAGCAGCTCCGACGTGGGCTACACCTTC
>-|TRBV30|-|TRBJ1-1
CVLGGMNTEAFF
TGTGTACTAGGGGGTATGAACACTGAAGCTTTCTTT
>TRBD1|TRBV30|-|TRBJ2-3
CAWSEGQGPTDTQYF
TGTGCCTGGAGTGAGGGACAGGGCCCCACAGATACGCAGTATTTT
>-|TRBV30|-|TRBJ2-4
CAWSAGALAKNIQYF
TGTGCCTGGAGTGCTGGGGCGCTAGCCAAAAACATTCAGTACTTC
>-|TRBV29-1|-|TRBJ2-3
CSVAGTALGTQYF
TGCAGCGTTGCCGGGACGGCCTTAGGTACGCAGTATTTT
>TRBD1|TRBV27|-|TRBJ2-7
CASWDSSYEQYF
TGTGCCAGTTGGGACAGCTCCTACGAGCAGTACTTC
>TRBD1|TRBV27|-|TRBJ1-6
CASSFARRTGLPLDSPLHF
TGTGCCAGCAGTTTCGCCCGCCGGACAGGGCTTCCCCTAGATTCACCCCTCCACTTT
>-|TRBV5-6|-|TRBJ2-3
CASSPGTVAGDTQYF
TGTGCCAGCAGCCCGGGGACCGTGGCAGGAGATACGCAGTATTTT
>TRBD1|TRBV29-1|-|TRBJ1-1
CSAGTGRNTEAFF
TGCAGCGCTGGGACAGGGCGGAACACTGAAGCTTTCTTT
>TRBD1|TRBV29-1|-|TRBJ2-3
CSVGTGADTQYF
TGCAGCGTTGGTACAGGGGCAGATACGCAGTATTTT
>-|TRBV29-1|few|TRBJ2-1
CSVDLERVAYNEQFF
TGCAGCGTTGACTTGGAGAGGGTGGCCTACAATGAGCAGTTCTTC
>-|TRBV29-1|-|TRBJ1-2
CSVEGVLGSGYTF
TGCAGCGTTGAGGGTGTCTTAGGCTCTGGCTACACCTTC
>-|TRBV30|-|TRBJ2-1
CAWSPPINNEQFF
TGTGCCTGGAGTCCTCCAATCAACAATGAGCAGTTCTTC
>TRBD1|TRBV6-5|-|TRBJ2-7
CASRRGTVSYEQYF
TGTGCCAGCAGAAGGGGGACAGTTTCCTACGAGCAGTACTTC
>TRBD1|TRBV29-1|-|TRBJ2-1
CSVVDRGRGEQFF
TGCAGCGTTGTGGACAGGGGGCGCGGTGAGCAGTTCTTC
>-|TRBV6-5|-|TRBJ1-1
CASIPPGTLTEAFF
TGTGCCAGCATCCCTCCAGGGACCCTAACTGAAGCTTTCTTT
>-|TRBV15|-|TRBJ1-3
CATSRDRAATIYF
TGTGCCACCAGCAGAGATCGGGCCGCCACCATATATTTT
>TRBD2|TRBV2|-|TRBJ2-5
CASSRTSGGQETQYF
TGTGCCAGCAGCCGGACTAGCGGGGGACAAGAGACCCAGTACTTC
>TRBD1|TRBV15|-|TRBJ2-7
CATSRRRDRGTYEQYF
TGTGCCACCAGCAGAAGACGGGACAGGGGAACCTACGAGCAGTACTTC
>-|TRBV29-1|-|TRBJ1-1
CSARSGRENTEAFF
TGCAGCGCCAGATCAGGACGGGAGAACACTGAAGCTTTCTTT
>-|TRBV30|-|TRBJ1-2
CAWSVQGSIYGYTF
TGTGCCTGGAGTGTACAAGGCAGCATTTATGGCTACACCTTC
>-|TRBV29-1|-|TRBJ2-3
CSGGFTDTQYF
TGCAGCGGGGGGTTCACAGATACGCAGTATTTT
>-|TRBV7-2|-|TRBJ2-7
CASSYAQPLEQYF
TGTGCCAGCAGCTATGCGCAGCCCCTCGAGCAGTACTTC
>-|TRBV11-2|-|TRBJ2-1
CASSRTGYNEQFF
TGTGCCAGCAGCCGGACGGGATACAATGAGCAGTTCTTC
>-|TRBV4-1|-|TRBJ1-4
CASSQARKLFF
TGCGCCAGCAGCCAAGCGAGGAAACTGTTTTTT
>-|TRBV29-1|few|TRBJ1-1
CSVGRSNTEAFF
TGCAGCGTTGGACGGAGCAACACTGAAGCTTTCTTT
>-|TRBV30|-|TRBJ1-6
CAWSTSGLDAPPLHF
TGTGCCTGGAGTACTTCGGGACTCGACGCTCCACCCCTCCACTTT
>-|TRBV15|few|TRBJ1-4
CATSRDQGEKLFF
TGTGCCACCAGCAGAGATCAGGGGGAAAAACTGTTTTTT
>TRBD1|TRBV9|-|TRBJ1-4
CASSAGDRGPRRKLFF
TGTGCCAGCAGCGCCGGAGACAGGGGGCCGCGGAGAAAACTGTTTTTT
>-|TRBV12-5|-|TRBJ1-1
CASGPGQNTEAFF
TGTGCTAGTGGTCCCGGACAGAACACTGAAGCTTTCTTT
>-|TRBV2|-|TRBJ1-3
CASRAQGSAGNTIYF
TGTGCCAGCAGGGCTCAGGGTTCGGCTGGAAACACCATATATTTT
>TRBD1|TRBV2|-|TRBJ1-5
CASRDSLQPQHF
TGTGCCAGCCGGGACAGTTTACAGCCCCAGCATTTT
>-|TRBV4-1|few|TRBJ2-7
CASSQDRWGGRLGEQYF
TGCGCCAGCAGCCAAGATCGATGGGGGGGCCGCCTTGGAGAGCAGTACTTC
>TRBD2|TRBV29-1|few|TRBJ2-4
CSVRRTSGGASKNIQYF
TGCAGCGTACGCCGGACTAGCGGGGGGGCTTCCAAAAACATTCAGTACTTC
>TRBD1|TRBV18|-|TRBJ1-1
CASSSNNRGMNTEAFF
TGTGCCAGCTCATCGAACAACAGGGGAATGAACACTGAAGCTTTCTTT
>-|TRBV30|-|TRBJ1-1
CAWSVTLNTEAFF
TGTGCCTGGAGTGTAACGTTGAACACTGAAGCTTTCTTT
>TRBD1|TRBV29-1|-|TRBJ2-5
CSVGPTGGKETQYF
TGCAGCGTGGGACCGACAGGGGGCAAAGAGACCCAGTACTTC